This section outlines one T cell receptor (beta chain) sequence together with its context. This sample is part of a study of shared clonotypes between healthy human individuals. The germline V gene has CDR1 SGHAT and CDR2 FQDESV (reference sequence). V lost 5 bases and J lost 5, with 6 bases in between. This CDR3 contains 11 residues. Running of the assay took place at deep level. Investigators spread the genomic DNA of each subset evenly over several immunoSEQ plates. As processed by the authors: ImmunoSEQ output held junction-only sequences without quality scores, so filtering differed. The table came from immunoSEQ multiplex PCR; TCRdb's copy has only in-frame clones and leaves some out. For V, J and clone size, that table is used; D and trimming come from the DNA. The repertoire holds around 1.5 million clones, 95% to 99% seen once, with about 0.42% in the top ten.

The chain has TRBV11-1 and TRBJ2-5; D call uncertain. The sequence derives from a young man in good health. The sequencing input was naive CD4+ T cells sorted from blood. Sample subset: CD45RA+ positively selected. CDR3: CASSKMETQYF. CDR3 sequence (DNA): TGTGCCAGCAGCAAGATGGAGACCCAGTACTTC.